The 31 T cell receptor beta chains below all came from one sample that was sequenced in a study of blood T cells in healthy people across ages. With a J-beta primer mix and a sample-barcoded 5' primer, a second PCR ran about 6 to 11 cycles. Via MiXCR, TCRdb re-called the 5' RACE reads, giving one row per CDR3 protein. The sample holds over a million distinct CDR3 sequences, 59% seen once. Material for sequencing was blood. Receptors were obtained from a man younger than 30 in good health.

The rearrangement links TRBV4-1 to TRBJ2-7; the match to TRBD1 covers 8 bases. Germline trimming cut 0 bases from V and 5 bases from J; bases unmatched to any gene: 15. This CDR3 contains 18 residues. Germline V gives CDR1 MGHRA, CDR2 YSYEKL. This CDR3 reads CASSQDRWAQGAPNEQYF. Written as DNA, the CDR3 is TGCGCCAGCAGCCAAGATAGGTGGGCTCAGGGGGCACCTAACGAGCAGTACTTC.

V and J are TRBV5-6 and TRBJ2-3; D is unclear. V was trimmed by 4 bases and J by 5 bases, leaving 14 bases between them. In germline, CDR1 is SGHDT, CDR2 YYEEEE. The CDR3 runs 14 residues. The CDR3 sequence: CASSPRDWRDTQYF. In nucleotides, the CDR3 is TGTGCCAGCAGCCCTAGAGACTGGAGAGATACGCAGTATTTT.

In its sample, this clonotype was seen a few times. The V gene is TRBV27, the J gene TRBJ2-1; D gene unclear. CDR1 and CDR2 (germline): MNHEY, SMNVEV (reference sequence). The CDR3 loop spans 14 amino acids. The V gene lost 3 bases and the J gene lost 3 bases, with 9 bases spanning the gap. The CDR3 region has the DNA TGTGCCAGCAGTTTCCCCCCACGCTACAATGAGCAGTTCTTC. Amino acid sequence: CASSFPPRYNEQFF.

Of note for this clonotype: No DNA is shown, since the ends of the CDR3 on it are uncertain; the CDR3 is the one TCRdb lists. This rearrangement joins TRBV12-3 or TRBV12-4 to TRBJ2-3; TRBD2 was called by the table and not checked on the DNA. A total of 14 residues make up the CDR3, ends included. CDR3 sequence: CASSWAKGADTQYF.

The chain links TRBV27 to TRBJ1-2; 7 positions agree with TRBD1. V was pared by 3 bases and J by 4 bases, with 11 bases of the junction left unmatched. The CDR3 has 16 amino acids. The V gene's germline CDR1 is MNHEY and CDR2 SMNVEV (reference sequence). CDR3 sequence (DNA): TGTGCCAGCAGTTTGAAGGGACAGCCTTGGGGCTATGGCTACACCTTC. Its translation: CASSLKGQPWGYGYTF.

The rearrangement joins TRBV7-9 to TRBJ2-1, with D perhaps TRBD2 (8 bases). The germline V and J ends were trimmed by 8 bases and 3 bases, with 20 bases remaining between them. The CDR3 runs to 16 residues. From germline, CDR1 is SEHNR and CDR2 FQNEAQ (reference sequence). The DNA for the CDR3 is TGTGCCAGCCAGGGGGGAACTAGCGGATTCTACAATGAGCAGTTCTTC. Residues: CASQGGTSGFYNEQFF.

The chain couples TRBV6-1 to TRBJ2-4, with no clear D. The J call is doubtful: the DNA matches TRBJ2-7 better. Germline V lookup: CDR1 MNHNS, CDR2 SASEGT. There are 14 residues in the CDR3. The CDR3 DNA reads TGTGCCAGCAGTGAAAGACATCCGGCCTACGAGCAGTACTTC. Its translation is CASSERHPAYEQYF.

This clonotype occurred a few times. The chain uses TRBV25-1 and TRBJ2-5, with 7 bases aligning to TRBD1. Germline lookup yields CDR1 MGHDK and CDR2 SYGVNS. V lost 2 bases to trimming and J lost 4 bases; unmatched junction nucleotides: 4. The CDR3 is 14 residues long. For the CDR3, the DNA is TGTGCCAGCAGTGAAGGGGACAGTCGAGAGACCCAGTACTTC. This encodes CASSEGDSRETQYF.

This clonotype was picked up a small number of times. V usage is TRBV3-1 and J usage is TRBJ1-2, with no clear D. In germline, CDR1 is LGHDT, CDR2 YNNKEL (reference sequence). This CDR3 is built from 13 residues. Deletions cut 6 bases from V and 1 base from J, with 9 bases between. CDR3 sequence: CASSHQNNYGYTF. In DNA, the CDR3 is TGTGCCAGCAGTCATCAGAATAACTATGGCTACACCTTC.

This clonotype was detected a few times. This chain joins TRBV12-3 or TRBV12-4 and TRBJ2-7; unclear D gene. V lost 5 bases and J lost 4, with 12 bases in between. The CDR3 length is 13 residues. In DNA form, the CDR3 reads TGTGCCAGCAGTAAAGTGCAACCTTACGAGCAGTACTTC. Residues: CASSKVQPYEQYF.

V and J are TRBV20-1 and TRBJ2-5; 9 bases agree with TRBD2. The end of the DNA is better explained by TRBJ2-7, so the J call may be wrong. The germline V gene encodes CDR1 DFQATT and CDR2 SNEGSKA (reference sequence). The CDR3 runs 15 residues. This chain's CDR3 is CSARVSSSGEYEQYF. CDR3 bases: TGCAGTGCTAGAGTAAGTTCTAGCGGGGAATACGAGCAGTACTTC.

The rearrangement uses TRBV4-1 and TRBJ2-6; possible D gene TRBD1, 6 bases. V lost 3 bases to trimming and J lost 1 base, with 13 bases between them. Germline CDR1 is MGHRA and CDR2 is YSYEKL. The CDR3 sequence is 17 residues long. For the CDR3, the DNA is TGCGCCAGCAGCCATCCGCAAGGGGGATCTGGGGCCAACGTCCTGACTTTC. Protein product: CASSHPQGGSGANVLTF.

The gene calls are TRBV28 and TRBJ2-6; unclear D gene. Germline CDR1 MDHEN, CDR2 SYDVKM. V lost 4 bases and J lost 0, with 10 bases in between. The CDR3 spans 16 residues. The CDR3 here is CASSSSQSSGANVLTF. The CDR3 DNA follows: TGTGCCAGCAGTTCCAGTCAGAGCTCTGGGGCCAACGTCCTGACTTTC.

This clonotype was seen a few times. This rearrangement joins TRBV29-1 to TRBJ2-7; no clear D gene. Germline V gives CDR1 SQVTM, CDR2 ANQGSEA. CDR3 length: 11 residues. V was trimmed by 7 bases and J by 5 bases, leaving 12 bases between them. The CDR3 reads CSAGLADEQYF. CDR3 sequence (DNA): TGCAGCGCCGGCCTTGCCGACGAGCAGTACTTC.

The rearrangement joins TRBV4-3 to TRBJ2-3; weak D call: TRBD1 (5 bases). The V gene lost 1 base and the J gene lost 1 base, with 6 bases spanning the gap. The CDR3 is 14 amino acids. CDR1 is LGHNA and CDR2 is YSLEER in the germline V gene. As DNA, the CDR3 is TGCGCCAGCAGCCAAGCAGGGCGCACAGATACGCAGTATTTT. It yields the protein CASSQAGRTDTQYF.

The J gene is TRBJ1-4, the V gene TRBV6-2 or TRBV6-3; D may be TRBD1 (5 bases). Trimming took 6 bases from V and 8 from J, leaving 13 bases between them. The CDR3 runs to 13 residues. From germline, CDR1 is MNHEY and CDR2 SVGEGT. CDR3 protein: CASRRQTEEKLFF. The CDR3 nucleotides read TGTGCCAGCAGGAGACAGACCGAAGAAAAACTGTTTTTT.

The V and J genes are TRBV29-1 and TRBJ2-1; D gene uncertain. In germline, CDR1 is SQVTM, CDR2 ANQGSEA. This CDR3 is built from 14 residues. Trimming removed 4 bases at V and 4 bases at J, with 14 bases between. The CDR3 here is CSVVHSIPYNEQFF. In DNA, the CDR3 is TGCAGCGTTGTCCACAGTATCCCTTACAATGAGCAGTTCTTC.

The chain couples TRBV6-6 to TRBJ1-2, with a possible D match to TRBD1 (5 bases). The CDR3 is 12 residues long. With 6 bases removed from V and 7 bases from J, the gap between germline ends came to 12 bases. Germline CDR1 reads MNHNY; CDR2 reads SVGAGI (reference sequence). The CDR3 sequence: CASRPGTFGYTF. The CDR3 nucleotides read TGTGCCAGCAGGCCAGGGACCTTTGGCTACACCTTC.

The V gene is TRBV7-6, the J gene TRBJ1-4; 7 bases are shared with TRBD1. J gave up 5 bases and V 0 bases, and 3 bases lay outside the gene matches. The CDR3 is made up of 15 amino acids. Germline V lookup: CDR1 SGHVS, CDR2 FNYEAQ. The CDR3 region is CASSLAGTVNEKLFF. CDR3 nucleotide sequence: TGTGCCAGCAGCTTAGCCGGGACAGTCAATGAAAAACTGTTTTTT.

The chain carries TRBV4-1 and TRBJ2-5, with D uncertain. The end of the DNA aligns better with TRBJ2-1, so the J call may be wrong. Germline V gene lookup returns CDR1 MGHRA and CDR2 YSYEKL. This CDR3 spans 14 amino acids. The CDR3 DNA reads TGCGCCAGCAGCCAAGATGGGTACCAAGAGACCCAGTTCTTC. This codes for CASSQDGYQETQFF.

The chain is built from TRBV20-1 and TRBJ1-4, with D hard to call. Trimming pared 3 bases from V and 8 bases from J, leaving 13 bases between. The CDR3 is made up of 13 amino acids. Per germline, CDR1 DFQATT and CDR2 SNEGSKA (reference sequence). This CDR3 is CSASRSGREKLFF. The DNA of the CDR3 is TGCAGTGCTAGTCGGTCAGGTCGGGAAAAACTGTTTTTT.

This chain connects TRBV11-1 to TRBJ2-3; 8 bases agree with TRBD1. There are 15 residues in the CDR3. Germline CDR1 reads SGHAT; CDR2 reads FQDESV (reference sequence). J gave up 3 bases and V 6 bases, and 8 bases lay outside the gene matches. The CDR3 sequence: CASSTWTGSTDTQYF. CDR3 coding DNA: TGTGCCAGCAGTACTTGGACAGGGAGTACAGATACGCAGTATTTT.

This chain links TRBV7-9 with TRBJ2-7, with TRBD1 matching 11 bases. V gave up 5 bases and J gave up 3 bases; unmatched junction bases: 6. From germline, CDR1 is SEHNR and CDR2 FQNEAQ (reference sequence). CDR3 length: 15 residues. The CDR3 nucleotides are TGTGCCAGCAGCCGACTGGGGACAGGGGGCTACGAGCAGTACTTC. Protein sequence: CASSRLGTGGYEQYF. Using reference TRBV7-9 and TRBJ2-7 for the parts outside the CDR3, the full variable domain is DTGVSQNPRHKITKRGQNVTFRCDPISEHNRLYWYRQTLGQGPEFLTYFQNEAQLEKSRLLSDRFSAERPKGSFSTLEIQRTEQGDSAMYLCASSRLGTGGYEQYFGPGTRLTVT.

The gene calls are TRBV7-9 and TRBJ1-1; 8 nucleotides agree with TRBD1. Per germline, CDR1 SEHNR and CDR2 FQNEAQ (reference sequence). This CDR3 has 15 residues. The V and J ends lost 4 bases and 1 base, in that order; junction bases with no gene match: 5. CDR3 residues: CASSSLGQENTEAFF. CDR3 nucleotide sequence: TGTGCCAGCAGCTCTTTGGGACAGGAGAACACTGAAGCTTTCTTT.

Ten or more counts support this clonotype. This chain connects TRBV15 to TRBJ1-2; D unclear. V was shortened by 0 bases and J by 5 bases, with 7 bases between the two germline ends. The germline gives CDR1 LNHNV, CDR2 YYDKDF (reference sequence). This CDR3 region has 13 residues. CDR3 nucleotides: TGTGCCACCAGCAGAGATCGACATTATGGCTACACCTTC. This translates into CATSRDRHYGYTF.

This clonotype was counted a few times. This chain connects TRBV28 to TRBJ2-3; perhaps TRBD2 as D (6 bases). CDR1 is MDHEN and CDR2 is SYDVKM in the germline V gene. V was shortened by 2 bases and J by 0 bases, with 12 bases between the two germline ends. The CDR3 loop spans 16 amino acids. The CDR3 loop is CASSLMGGLSTDTQYF. In DNA form, the CDR3 reads TGTGCCAGCAGTTTAATGGGGGGATTGAGCACAGATACGCAGTATTTT.

In this sample, this clonotype turned up a few times. V gene TRBV3-1 combines with J gene TRBJ2-6; possible D gene TRBD2, 6 bases. This CDR3 is built from 16 residues. Trimming left V 1 base short and J 1 base short, with 8 bases between. Per germline, CDR1 LGHDT and CDR2 YNNKEL (reference sequence). In DNA, the CDR3 is TGTGCCAGCAGCCAAGCAGGAGGGTCTGGGGCCAACGTCCTGACTTTC. Translated, it gives CASSQAGGSGANVLTF.

The chain is built from TRBV4-2 and TRBJ2-1; D unclear. The CDR3 runs 16 residues. Germline values: CDR1 LGHNA, CDR2 YNFKEQ. The V gene lost 4 bases and the J gene lost 6 bases, with 19 bases spanning the gap. DNA of the CDR3: TGTGCCAGCAGCCTCCAGATCGGACCCCCCGGCAATGAGCAGTTCTTC. This codes for CASSLQIGPPGNEQFF.

The chain is built from TRBV12-3 or TRBV12-4 and TRBJ2-3; D remains ambiguous. The CDR3 covers 13 residues. V lost 3 bases and J lost 11, with 15 bases in between. The CDR3 DNA reads TGTGCCAGCAGTTTTTCTCCAGGAGATGTGCAGTATTTT. As protein: CASSFSPGDVQYF.

In its sample, this clonotype was seen a few times. The CDR3 protein is CSVGQGLGLREQYF. Here the CDR3 DNA reads TGCAGCGTCGGTCAGGGGTTGGGACTACGCGAGCAGTACTTC. The chain employs TRBV29-1 and TRBJ2-5; TRBD2 might be the D (7 bases). The last part of the DNA fits TRBJ2-7 better; the J call may be wrong. CDR3 length: 14 residues. Germline V gene lookup returns CDR1 SQVTM and CDR2 ANQGSEA.

In its sample, this clonotype was seen a few times. V and J are TRBV29-1 and TRBJ2-6; maybe TRBD2 (6 bases). V was cut by 7 bases and J by 0 bases, with 19 bases left in between. Germline V CDR1 and CDR2: SQVTM, ANQGSEA. CDR3 size: 17 residues. This CDR3 is CSAGGLDGRSGANVLTF. The CDR3 DNA sequence: TGCAGCGCTGGAGGGCTCGACGGACGCTCTGGGGCCAACGTCCTGACTTTC.